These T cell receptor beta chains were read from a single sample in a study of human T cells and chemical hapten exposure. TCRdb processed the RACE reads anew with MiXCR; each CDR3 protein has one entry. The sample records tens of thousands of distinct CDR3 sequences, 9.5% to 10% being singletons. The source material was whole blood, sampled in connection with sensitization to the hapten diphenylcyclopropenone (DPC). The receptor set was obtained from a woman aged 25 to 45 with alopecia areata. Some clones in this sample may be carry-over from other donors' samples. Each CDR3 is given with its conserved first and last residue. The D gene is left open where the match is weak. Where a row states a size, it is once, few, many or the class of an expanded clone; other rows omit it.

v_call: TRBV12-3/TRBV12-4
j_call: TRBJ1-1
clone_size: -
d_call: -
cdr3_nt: TGTGCCAGCAGTTTATCCCCAGGTCAGACAGCTTTCTTT
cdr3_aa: CASSLSPGQTAFF

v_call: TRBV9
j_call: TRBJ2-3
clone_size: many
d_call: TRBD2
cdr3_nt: TGTGCCAGCAGCGTAGGAAGCGGGGTAAATACGCAGTATTTT
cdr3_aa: CASSVGSGVNTQYF

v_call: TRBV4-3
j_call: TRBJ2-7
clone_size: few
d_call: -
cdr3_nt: TGCGCCAGCAGCCAAGATAGGGAAGGACTACGAGAGCAGTACTTC
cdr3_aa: CASSQDREGLREQYF

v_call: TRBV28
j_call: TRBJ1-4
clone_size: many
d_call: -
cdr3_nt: TGTGCCAGCAGTAGCGGTGAAAAACTGTTTTTT
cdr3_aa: CASSSGEKLFF

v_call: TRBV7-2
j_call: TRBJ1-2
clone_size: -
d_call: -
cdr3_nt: TGTGCCAGCAGCCTTTCCTATGGCTACACCTTC
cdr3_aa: CASSLSYGYTF

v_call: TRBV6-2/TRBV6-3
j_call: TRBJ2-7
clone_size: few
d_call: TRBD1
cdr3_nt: TGTGCCAGCAGCCCCGGTGGACAGGGGACCTCCTACGAGCAGTACTTC
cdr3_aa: CASSPGGQGTSYEQYF

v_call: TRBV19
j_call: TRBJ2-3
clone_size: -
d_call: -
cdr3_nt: TGTGCCAGTAGTCCAACGGGGCTCCCCACAGATACGCAGTATTTT
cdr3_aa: CASSPTGLPTDTQYF

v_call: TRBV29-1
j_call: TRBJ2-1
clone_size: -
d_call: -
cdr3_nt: TGCAGCGGACGGGTGACGGGCTCCTACAATGAGCAGTTCTTC
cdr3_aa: CSGRVTGSYNEQFF

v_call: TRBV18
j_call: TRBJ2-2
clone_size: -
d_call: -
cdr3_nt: TGTGCCAGCTCACCCGATTCAAGGAACACCGGGGAGCTGTTTTTT
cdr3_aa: CASSPDSRNTGELFF

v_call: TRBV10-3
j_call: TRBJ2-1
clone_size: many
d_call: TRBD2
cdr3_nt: TGTGCCATCAGTACTACTAGCGTCACCAATGAGCAGTTCTTC
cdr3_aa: CAISTTSVTNEQFF

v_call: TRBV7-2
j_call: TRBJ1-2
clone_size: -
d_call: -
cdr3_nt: TGTGCCAGCAGCTTAGCAGAGCGTAACTATGGCTACACCTTC
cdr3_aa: CASSLAERNYGYTF

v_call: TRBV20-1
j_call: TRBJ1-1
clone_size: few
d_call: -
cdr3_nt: TGCAGTGCTAGAGATTCGCTTTGGACGGTGAACACTGAAGCTTTCTTT
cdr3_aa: CSARDSLWTVNTEAFF

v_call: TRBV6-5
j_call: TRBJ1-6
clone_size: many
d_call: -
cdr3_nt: TGTGCCAGCAGGACGGTGGGTAATTCACCCCTCCACTTT
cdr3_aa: CASRTVGNSPLHF

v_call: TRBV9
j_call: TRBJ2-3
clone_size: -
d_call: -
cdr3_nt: TGTGCCAGCAGCGCCCAATTCAAAGATACGCAGTATTTT
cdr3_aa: CASSAQFKDTQYF

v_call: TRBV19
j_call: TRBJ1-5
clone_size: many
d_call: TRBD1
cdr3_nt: TGTGCCACCTCTGAGTTCGGGACAGGGGGCAATCAGCCCCAGCATTTT
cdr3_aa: CATSEFGTGGNQPQHF

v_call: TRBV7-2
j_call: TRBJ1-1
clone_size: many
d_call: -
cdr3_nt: TGTGCCAGCAGCCAGATGTCCGGGGCGCAGGGGACTGAAGCTTTCTTT
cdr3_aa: CASSQMSGAQGTEAFF

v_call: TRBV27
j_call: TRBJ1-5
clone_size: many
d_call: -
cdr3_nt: TGTGCCAGCAGAGGCCGACAGAATAGCAATCAGCCCCAGCATTTT
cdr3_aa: CASRGRQNSNQPQHF

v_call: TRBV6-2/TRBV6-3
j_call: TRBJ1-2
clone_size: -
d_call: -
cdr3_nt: TGTGCCAGCAGAGACGGGAACTATGGCTACACCTTC
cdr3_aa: CASRDGNYGYTF

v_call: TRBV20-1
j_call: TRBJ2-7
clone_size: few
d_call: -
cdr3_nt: TGCAGTGGAGAGGGAGCATTTACGGGTTCCGAGCAGTACTTC
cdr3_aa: CSGEGAFTGSEQYF

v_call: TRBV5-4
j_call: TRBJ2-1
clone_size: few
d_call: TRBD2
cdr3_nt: TGTGCCAGCAGCCCCCCCAGCGGGGGGCCCCCCCTCGACAATGAGCAGTTCTTC
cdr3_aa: CASSPPSGGPPLDNEQFF

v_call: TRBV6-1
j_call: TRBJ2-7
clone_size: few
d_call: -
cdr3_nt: TGTGCCAGCATGGGCGGTTACGAGCAGTACTTC
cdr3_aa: CASMGGYEQYF

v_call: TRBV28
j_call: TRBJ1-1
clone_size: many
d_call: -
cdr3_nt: TGTGCCAGCAGTTTAGGGGGTAGCACTGAAGCTTTCTTT
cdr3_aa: CASSLGGSTEAFF

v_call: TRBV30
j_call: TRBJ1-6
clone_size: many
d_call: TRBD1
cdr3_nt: TGTGCCTGGGACAGGGGTAATAATTCACCCCTCCACTTT
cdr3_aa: CAWDRGNNSPLHF

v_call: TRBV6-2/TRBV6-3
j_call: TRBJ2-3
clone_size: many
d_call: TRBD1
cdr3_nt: TGTGCCACCCGAGGGACAGGGAGCACAGATACGCAGTATTTT
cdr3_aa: CATRGTGSTDTQYF

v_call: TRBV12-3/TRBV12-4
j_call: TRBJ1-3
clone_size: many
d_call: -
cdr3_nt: TGTGCCAGCAGCCCCCACAGGTCTGGAAACACCATATATTTT
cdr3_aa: CASSPHRSGNTIYF

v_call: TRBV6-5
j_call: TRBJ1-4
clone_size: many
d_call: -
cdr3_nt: TGTGCCAGCAGTCCCACCATTTCAAGAGGAAAACTGTTTTTT
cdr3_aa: CASSPTISRGKLFF

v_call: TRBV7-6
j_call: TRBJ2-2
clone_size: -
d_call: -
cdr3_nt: TGTGCCAGCAGCTTAGGGTTTGCTCTGAACACCGGGGAGCTGTTTTTT
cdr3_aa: CASSLGFALNTGELFF

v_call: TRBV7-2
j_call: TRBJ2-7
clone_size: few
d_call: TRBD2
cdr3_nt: TGTGCCAGCAGCTCCGGGGGGGCCGTCGAGCAGTACTTC
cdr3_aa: CASSSGGAVEQYF

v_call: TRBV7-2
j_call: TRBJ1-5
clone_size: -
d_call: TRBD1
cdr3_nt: TGTGCCAGCAGCTTAGTGTCGACAGGGGATGGCAATCAGCCCCAGCATTTT
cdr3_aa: CASSLVSTGDGNQPQHF

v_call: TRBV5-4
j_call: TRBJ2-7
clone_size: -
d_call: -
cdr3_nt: TGTGCCAGCAGCTTGGTTGGTTCGGGGATCTACGAGCAGTACTTC
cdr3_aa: CASSLVGSGIYEQYF

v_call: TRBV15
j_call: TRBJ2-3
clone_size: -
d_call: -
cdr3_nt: TGTGCCACCAGCAGAGATTCGAGGGGGGAGAGGACAGATACGCAGTATTTT
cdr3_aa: CATSRDSRGERTDTQYF

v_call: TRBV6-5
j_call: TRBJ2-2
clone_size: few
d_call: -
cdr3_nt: TGTGCCAGCAGCGGACGGTTAACCGACACCGGGGAGCTGTTTTTT
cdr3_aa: CASSGRLTDTGELFF

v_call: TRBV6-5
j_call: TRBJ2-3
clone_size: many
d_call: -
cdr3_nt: TGTGCCAGCAGTTACGGGGGCCCCACAGATACGCAGTATTTT
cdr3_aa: CASSYGGPTDTQYF

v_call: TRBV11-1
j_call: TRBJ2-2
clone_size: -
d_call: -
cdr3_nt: TGTGCCAGCAGCTTTGGGTATTCGAACACCGGGGAGCTGTTTTTT
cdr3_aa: CASSFGYSNTGELFF

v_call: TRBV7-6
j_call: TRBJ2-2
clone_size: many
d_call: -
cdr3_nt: TGTGCCAGCAGCTGGACTGCCACGAACACCGGGGAGCTGTTTTTT
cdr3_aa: CASSWTATNTGELFF